This TCR beta chain appears in the sequencing data of a study of blood T cell repertoires in COVID-19. The length of the CDR3 is 15 residues. Trimming cost V 6 bases and J 0 bases; bases outside gene matches: 6. The germline CDR1 and CDR2 sequences are MRHNA and SNTAGT. The repertoire was sequenced with immunoSEQ multiplex PCR; TCRdb's copy has only in-frame clones and lacks some. This table holds tens of thousands of clones, around 91% found once. While infection was still active, Seattle patients were enrolled and then followed longitudinally. The sample consisted of peripheral blood. V and J are TRBV6-4 and TRBJ1-1, with TRBD1 matching 8 bases. The receptor was isolated from an older woman with COVID-19, enrolled during active disease. The CDR3 is CASREQGAVNTEAFF. The CDR3 coding sequence is TGTGCCAGCAGGGAGCAGGGGGCGGTGAACACTGAAGCTTTCTTT.